Below, 3 T cell receptor beta chains from the same sample are listed, as sequenced in a study of cytomegalovirus exposure and HLA in healthy donors (dated by TCRdb to the late 2010s). The protocol used for the library was the immunoSEQ multiplex PCR assay. A mixture of 60 forward primers for TCR Vbeta segments and 13 reverse primers for TCR Jbeta segments was used in the multiplex PCR. TCRdb provides this immuneACCESS table in a form limited to in-frame rearrangements. Some clones are lacking; in checked studies, under half of them reflect an unresolved V gene, and why the rest are absent is not known. The sample table lists about 43,000 clones, roughly 80% of them with a count of one. Approximately 1.5% of the sample comes from the top ten. The specimen sequenced was PBMCs. Receptors were obtained from a man aged 30 to 39 in good health and CMV-seronegative.

V gene TRBV7-2 combines with J gene TRBJ2-5; D possibly corresponds to TRBD1 (5 bases). The CDR3 runs 15 residues. Between the trimmed V and J ends, which lost 4 bases and 5 bases, there was a span of 17 bases. Germline V gene data show CDR1 as SGHTA and CDR2 as FQGNSA. The CDR3 DNA is TGTGCCAGCAGCTCAACAGGTCCCAGGGCGGAGACCCAGTACTTC. Translating it yields CASSSTGPRAETQYF.

V is TRBV7-2 and J is TRBJ1-1; D unclear. The CDR3 is made up of 15 amino acids. V lost 2 bases to trimming and J lost 0 bases, with 10 bases between them. Per germline, CDR1 SGHTA and CDR2 FQGNSA. CDR3 loop: CASSLTPKMNTEAFF. CDR3 sequence (DNA): TGTGCCAGCAGCTTAACACCCAAAATGAACACTGAAGCTTTCTTT. The complete variable domain, with remaining parts taken from reference TRBV7-2 and TRBJ1-1, reads GAGVSQSPSNKVTEKGKDVELRCDPISGHTALYWYRQSLGQGLEFLIYFQGNSAPDKSGLPSDRFSAERTGGSVSTLTIQRTQQEDSAVYLCASSLTPKMNTEAFFGQGTRLTVV.

The chain uses TRBV10-3 and TRBJ2-2; 13 bases fit TRBD2. The CDR3 extends over 19 amino acids. With V trimmed by 4 bases and J by 2 bases, 10 bases remained unmatched. From germline, CDR1 is ENHRY and CDR2 SYGVKD. DNA of the CDR3: TGTGCCATCAGTGCTCCCCTGACTAGCGGGAGGAAAAACACCGGGGAGCTGTTTTTT. Translating gives CAISAPLTSGRKNTGELFF.